Below are 20 T cell receptor beta chains sequenced from a single sample in a study of identical twins' blood T cells. TCRdb itself ran the 5' RACE reads through MiXCR, one entry per CDR3 protein. This sample has hundreds of thousands of distinct CDR3 sequences, with more than 25% found just once. What was sequenced was PBMCs. All receptors come from a woman aged 18-49 years in good health.

This chain connects TRBV12-5 to TRBJ1-1; D not resolved. The CDR3 runs 15 residues. Trimming cost V 2 bases and J 3 bases, with 13 bases left between them. Germline loops: CDR1 LGHNT, CDR2 FRNRAP. This CDR3 reads CASGLTRTPYTEAFF. The CDR3 nucleotides are TGTGCTAGTGGTTTGACCAGAACACCTTACACTGAAGCTTTCTTT.

The chain employs TRBV19 and TRBJ2-2; 7 nucleotides align to TRBD2. Germline trimming cut 1 base from V and 5 bases from J; bases unmatched to any gene: 13. The CDR3 consists of 18 residues. Per the germline V gene, CDR1 is LNHDA and CDR2 is SQIVND (reference sequence). CDR3: CASSIVTSTSMGTGELFF. CDR3 DNA sequence: TGTGCCAGTAGTATAGTGACCTCGACTAGCATGGGGACCGGGGAGCTGTTTTTT.

V and J are TRBV7-9 and TRBJ1-2, with D maybe TRBD1 (5 bases). Germline CDR1 reads SEHNR; CDR2 reads FQNEAQ (reference sequence). This CDR3 has 15 amino acids. V lost 2 bases, J lost 3 bases, and 13 bases lay in between. This CDR3 is CASSLLGEGDYGYTF. DNA for the CDR3: TGTGCCAGCAGCTTATTGGGGGAAGGCGACTATGGCTACACCTTC.

The CDR3 DNA is TGCAGCGTTGAAGTATTTGGGGAGACCCAGTACTTC. It translates to CSVEVFGETQYF. V is TRBV29-1 and J is TRBJ2-5; D not resolved. Germline CDR1 SQVTM, CDR2 ANQGSEA. The CDR3 length is 12 residues. V was trimmed by 1 base and J by 5 bases, leaving 8 bases between them.

In its sample, this clonotype was seen a few times. The rearrangement links TRBV19 to TRBJ1-1, with D hard to call. The CDR3 extends over 14 amino acids. V was cut by 7 bases and J by 2 bases, with 14 bases left in between. In germline, CDR1 is LNHDA, CDR2 SQIVND (reference sequence). CDR3 in amino acids: CASTIGRVNTEAFF. CDR3 bases: TGTGCCAGTACCATCGGACGGGTTAACACTGAAGCTTTCTTT. The full variable domain, completed using reference TRBV19 and TRBJ1-1, is DGGITQSPKYLFRKEGQNVTLSCEQNLNHDAMYWYRQDPGQGLRLIYYSQIVNDFQKGDIAEGYSVSREKKESFPLTVTSAQKNPTAFYLCASTIGRVNTEAFFGQGTRLTVV.

This clonotype was counted a few times. The J gene is TRBJ2-5, the V gene TRBV20-1; the D is unclear. V was shortened by 1 base and J by 2 bases, with 8 bases between the two germline ends. Germline CDR1 and CDR2: DFQATT and SNEGSKA (reference sequence). This CDR3 comprises 13 residues. The CDR3 protein is CSARGTVQETQYF. CDR3 DNA sequence: TGCAGTGCTAGAGGAACGGTACAAGAGACCCAGTACTTC.

The DNA for the CDR3 is TGCAGTGCTAGAGACCTGGGCGGGACTAGCGCGAATGAGCAGTTCTTC. This codes for CSARDLGGTSANEQFF. J is TRBJ2-1 and V is TRBV20-1, with 10 bases matching TRBD2. Looked up from germline, CDR1 is DFQATT and CDR2 is SNEGSKA (reference sequence). The CDR3 runs to 16 residues. V trimming: 0 bases; J trimming: 7 bases; junction bases outside the gene matches: 9.

In its sample, this clonotype was seen many times. The chain links TRBV20-1 to TRBJ2-3, with 9 bases identical to TRBD2. Germline V gene lookup returns CDR1 DFQATT and CDR2 SNEGSKA (reference sequence). The CDR3 covers 15 residues. Trimming at V came to 2 bases and at J to 3 bases, leaving 6 bases not matched to a gene. The CDR3 sequence: CSARRGRGETDTQYF. CDR3 sequence (DNA): TGCAGTGCTAGACGCGGGAGGGGTGAGACAGATACGCAGTATTTT.

This clonotype was found a few times. The V call is TRBV29-1, the J call TRBJ1-2; 9 bases map to TRBD1. Germline V lookup: CDR1 SQVTM, CDR2 ANQGSEA. The CDR3 totals 14 residues. With V trimmed by 2 bases and J by 8 bases, 9 bases remained unmatched. The CDR3 bases are TGCAGCGTTGAAACCGGGACAGGGTCTAGAGGCTACACCTTC. Its protein is CSVETGTGSRGYTF.

The chain has TRBV7-9 and TRBJ2-3, with 10 bases lining up with TRBD2. CDR1 and CDR2 from the germline V gene are SEHNR and FQNEAQ (reference sequence). The CDR3 sequence is 21 residues long. The trim removed 0 bases at V and 2 bases at J, leaving 17 bases unmatched. The DNA of the CDR3 is TGTGCCAGCAGCTTAGCGGAATTCTGGAGTTCTAGCGGGAGCAACACAGATACGCAGTATTTT. Protein: CASSLAEFWSSSGSNTDTQYF. Supplemented by reference TRBV7-9 and TRBJ2-3, the full variable domain reads DTGVSQNPRHKITKRGQNVTFRCDPISEHNRLYWYRQTLGQGPEFLTYFQNEAQLEKSRLLSDRFSAERPKGSFSTLEIQRTEQGDSAMYLCASSLAEFWSSSGSNTDTQYFGPGTRLTVL.

The table lists this clonotype with a few counts. The chain employs TRBV18 and TRBJ1-5; D gene unclear. Trimming took off 2 bases at V and 9 bases at J, with 8 bases between the two ends. The germline CDR1 and CDR2 sequences are KGHSH and LQKENI. The CDR3 runs to 12 residues. The CDR3 coding sequence is TGTGCCAGCTCACCAAGGGAGGGGCCCCAGCATTTT. Protein product: CASSPREGPQHF.

This clonotype was observed at least ten times. The rearrangement links TRBV5-5 to TRBJ2-1, with TRBD1 identical over 8 bases. This CDR3 is 16 amino acids long. CDR1 SGHKS and CDR2 YYEKEE come from the germline V gene (reference sequence). Trimming removed 2 bases from V and 3 bases from J; junction bases left unmatched: 7. The CDR3 sequence: CASSLTGQGIYNEQFF. DNA of the CDR3: TGTGCCAGCAGCTTAACTGGACAGGGTATCTACAATGAGCAGTTCTTC.

The chain carries TRBV29-1 and TRBJ1-1, with D possibly being TRBD1 (5 bases). Trimming cost V 3 bases and J 0 bases, with 14 bases left between them. Germline CDR1 reads SQVTM; CDR2 reads ANQGSEA. The CDR3 is made up of 15 amino acids. The CDR3 nucleotides read TGCAGCGTTGATCAAGGGTGGGGCATGAACACTGAAGCTTTCTTT. Amino acids: CSVDQGWGMNTEAFF.

With regard to this clonotype: This could be a read error, since a much larger clone is one nucleotide away. The chain carries TRBV2 and TRBJ1-3, with D hard to call. The V end lost 9 bases, the J end lost 2 bases, and 17 bases lay between the germline ends. The CDR3 runs 15 residues. Germline V lookup: CDR1 SNHLY, CDR2 FYNNEI. The CDR3 region is CASSQLVGPGNTIYF. In DNA, the CDR3 is TGTGCCAGTAGTCAGCTGGTAGGGCCTGGAAACACCATATATTTT.

For this clonotype: The junction does not match germline at one end; this may be a read error. The V call is TRBV27, the J call TRBJ1-1; 8 bases agree with TRBD1. CDR1 is MNHEY, CDR2 SMNVEV, per germline (reference sequence). This CDR3 contains 15 residues. The CDR3 here is CAISRHRGMNTEAFF. The CDR3 DNA sequence: TGTGCCATCAGTCGTCACAGGGGGATGAACACTGAAGCTTTCTTT.

The rearrangement joins TRBV7-6 to TRBJ2-3, with 8 positions matching TRBD1. Germline V gene sequence: CDR1 SGHVS, CDR2 FNYEAQ. The CDR3 sequence is 14 residues long. V was clipped by 7 bases and J by 6 bases; unmatched bases: 9. The CDR3 region is CASIPGGLVDTQYF. The CDR3 DNA is TGTGCCAGCATCCCAGGGGGCTTGGTTGATACGCAGTATTTT.

The gene calls are TRBV7-9 and TRBJ1-4; D is ambiguous. The V and J ends lost 2 bases and 6 bases respectively, with 4 bases between them. The CDR3 is 12 amino acids. Germline CDR1 is SEHNR and CDR2 is FQNEAQ (reference sequence). The CDR3, as DNA: TGTGCCAGCAGCTTAAGTGATGAAAAACTGTTTTTT. Protein sequence: CASSLSDEKLFF.

V gene TRBV6-6 combines with J gene TRBJ1-5; perhaps TRBD1 as D (5 bases). The CDR3 is made up of 14 amino acids. The V gene lost 11 bases and the J gene lost 5 bases, with 19 bases spanning the gap. Germline-derived CDR1 and CDR2 are MNHNY and SVGAGI (reference sequence). The CDR3 region has the DNA TGTGCCTCCGGTCGTATTTCCAGGGATCAGCCCCAGCATTTT. This encodes CASGRISRDQPQHF.

The rearrangement links TRBV27 to TRBJ1-5, with TRBD1 matching 7 bases. The CDR3 runs to 17 residues. Losses at the gene ends were 8 bases for V and 3 bases for J; bases not matched to a gene: 16. From germline, CDR1 is MNHEY and CDR2 SMNVEV (reference sequence). CDR3 sequence: CASQTQGRHIINQPQHF. The CDR3 nucleotides read TGTGCCAGCCAAACACAGGGGCGCCATATAATCAATCAGCCCCAGCATTTT.

The table lists this clonotype with a few counts. The junction differs from germline at one of its ends, possibly a read error. The chain links TRBV20-1 to TRBJ1-3; D ambiguous. This CDR3 has 16 amino acids. The germline gives CDR1 DFQATT, CDR2 SNEGSKA (reference sequence). The CDR3 is CSALLYTVRSGNTVYF. The CDR3 region has the DNA TGCAGTGCCCTCTTATACACCGTCCGCTCTGGAAACACCGTATATTTT.